A single sample is the source of the 5 T cell receptor beta chains below, sequenced in a study of T cell repertoires in cytomegalovirus infection. TCRdb passed the reads through MiXCR, listing each CDR3 protein once. The sample yields 830,000 or so distinct CDR3 sequences, around a third seen once. No antigen is known for these receptors. The starting material was cultured CD8+ T cells from PBMCs, obtained from culture after CMV antigen stimulation. All receptors come from a human donor in good health (CMV status not recorded). Some clones in this sample may be carry-over from other donors' samples.

The gene calls are TRBV5-4 and TRBJ2-7, with a possible D match to TRBD1 (5 bases). CDR1 and CDR2 (germline): SGHNT, YYREEE (reference sequence). CDR3 length: 13 residues. Deletions cut 4 bases from V and 5 bases from J, with 13 bases between. The CDR3 DNA is TGTGCCAGCAGCACCGACAGCCCCCACGAGCAGTACTTC. Protein: CASSTDSPHEQYF.

This clonotype appeared a few times. The chain has TRBV7-6 and TRBJ2-5; no definite D call. V was cut by 3 bases and J by 0 bases, with 11 bases left in between. The length of the CDR3 is 15 residues. The germline V gene encodes CDR1 SGHVS and CDR2 FNYEAQ. In nucleotides, the CDR3 is TGTGCCAGCAGCTTTGGAACCAGCAACCAAGAGACCCAGTACTTC. Protein sequence: CASSFGTSNQETQYF.

This clonotype was seen more than once but under ten times. V gene TRBV7-8 combines with J gene TRBJ2-2; possible D gene TRBD2, 6 bases. Trimming took off 5 bases at V and 3 bases at J, with 16 bases between the two ends. This CDR3 contains 16 residues. Germline CDR1 SGHVS, CDR2 FQNEAQ. CDR3 bases: TGTGCCAGCAGCCTACAGATTTGGGGGGACACCGGGGAGCTGTTTTTT. It codes for CASSLQIWGDTGELFF.

The chain combines TRBV27 with TRBJ2-1; unclear D gene. The CDR3 covers 15 residues. The germline V gene encodes CDR1 MNHEY and CDR2 SMNVEV (reference sequence). The V end lost 3 bases, the J end lost 3 bases, and 12 bases lay between the germline ends. The DNA of the CDR3 is TGTGCCAGCAGTTTGCAGGCAGAGATCTACAATGAGCAGTTCTTC. This gives the protein CASSLQAEIYNEQFF.

This chain links TRBV7-6 with TRBJ2-3; 8 bases match TRBD1. This CDR3 has 17 amino acids. CDR1 and CDR2 (germline): SGHVS, FNYEAQ. V lost 6 bases, J lost 1 base, and 12 bases stayed unmatched. CDR3 coding DNA: TGTGCCAGCAGGCCACTGCCCCCGGGACAGGGCACAGATACGCAGTATTTT. Translating gives CASRPLPPGQGTDTQYF.